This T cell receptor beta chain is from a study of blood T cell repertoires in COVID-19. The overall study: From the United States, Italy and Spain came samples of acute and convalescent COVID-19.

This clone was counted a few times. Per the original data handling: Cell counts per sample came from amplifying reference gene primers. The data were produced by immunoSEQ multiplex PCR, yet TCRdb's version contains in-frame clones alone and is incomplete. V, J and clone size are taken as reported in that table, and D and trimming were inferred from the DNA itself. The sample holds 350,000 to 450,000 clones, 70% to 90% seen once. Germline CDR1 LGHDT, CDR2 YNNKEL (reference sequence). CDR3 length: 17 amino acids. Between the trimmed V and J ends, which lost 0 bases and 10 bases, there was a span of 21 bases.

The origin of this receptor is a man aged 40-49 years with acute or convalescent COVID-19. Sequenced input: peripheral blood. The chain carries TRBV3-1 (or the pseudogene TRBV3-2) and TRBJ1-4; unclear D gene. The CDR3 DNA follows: TGTGCCAGCAGCCAAGATTTAGGCCGGCAGCGCTCAACAAAACTGTTTTTT. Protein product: CASSQDLGRQRSTKLFF.